This T cell receptor (beta chain) was sequenced in a study of T-cell reconstitution after alpha-beta-depleted transplantation in children. As it was prepared, the TCRbeta library received unique molecular identifiers. TCRdb re-analysed the PCR reads in MiXCR, keeping a single row per CDR3 protein. Of about 300,000 distinct CDR3 sequences listed, 7.5% to 9% are singletons. This clonotype rates as medium-sized. Its matching antigen is unknown. The V end was cut by 0 bases, the J end by 0 bases, with 6 bases between. The V gene's germline CDR1 is MGHRA and CDR2 YSYEKL. The CDR3 spans 15 residues. Study-wide points: Diversity of TCRbeta at day 60 was high in some patients, arising from surviving recipient T cells and thymic progenitors. Once a year had passed after transplant, T-cell counts and diversity came mostly from newly produced T cells. Reportedly, roughly two months post-transplant, alpha-beta T cells arose from several hundred expanded graft clones.

The sequences come from peripheral blood, collected 360 days after TCRalphabeta/CD19-depleted stem cell transplant. The sequence was obtained from a female patient between 2 and 15 years old who had a stem cell transplant for Fanconi anemia, so the T cells may come from the graft donor. This chain links TRBV4-1 with TRBJ2-1; D gene unclear. CDR3 in amino acids: CASSQEETSYNEQFF. The CDR3 DNA reads TGCGCCAGCAGCCAAGAGGAGACCTCCTACAATGAGCAGTTCTTC.